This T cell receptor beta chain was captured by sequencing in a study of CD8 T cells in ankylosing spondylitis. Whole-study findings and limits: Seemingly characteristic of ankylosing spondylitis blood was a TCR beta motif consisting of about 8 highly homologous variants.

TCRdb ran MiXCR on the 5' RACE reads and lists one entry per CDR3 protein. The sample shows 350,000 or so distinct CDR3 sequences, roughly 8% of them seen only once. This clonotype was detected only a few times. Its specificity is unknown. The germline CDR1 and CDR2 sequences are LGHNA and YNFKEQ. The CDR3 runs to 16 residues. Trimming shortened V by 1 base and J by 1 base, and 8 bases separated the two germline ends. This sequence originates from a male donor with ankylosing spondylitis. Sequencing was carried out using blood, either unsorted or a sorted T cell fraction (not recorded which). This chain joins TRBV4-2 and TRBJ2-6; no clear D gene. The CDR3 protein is CASSQGGISGANVLTF. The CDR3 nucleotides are TGTGCCAGCAGCCAAGGGGGAATTTCTGGGGCCAACGTCCTGACTTTC.